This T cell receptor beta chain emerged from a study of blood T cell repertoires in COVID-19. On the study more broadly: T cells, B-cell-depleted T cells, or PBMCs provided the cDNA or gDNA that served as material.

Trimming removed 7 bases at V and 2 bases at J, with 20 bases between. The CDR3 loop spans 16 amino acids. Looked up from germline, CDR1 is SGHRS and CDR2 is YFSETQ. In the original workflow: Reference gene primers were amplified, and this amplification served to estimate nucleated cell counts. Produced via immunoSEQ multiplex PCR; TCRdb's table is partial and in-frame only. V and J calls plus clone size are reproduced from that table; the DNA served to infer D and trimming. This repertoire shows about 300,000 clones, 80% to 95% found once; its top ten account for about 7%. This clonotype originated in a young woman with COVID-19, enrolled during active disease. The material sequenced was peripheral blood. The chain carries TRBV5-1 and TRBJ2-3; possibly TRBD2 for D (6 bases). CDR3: CASSPVEGFNTDTQYF. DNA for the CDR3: TGCGCCAGCTCCCCAGTGGAGGGCTTCAACACAGATACGCAGTATTTT.